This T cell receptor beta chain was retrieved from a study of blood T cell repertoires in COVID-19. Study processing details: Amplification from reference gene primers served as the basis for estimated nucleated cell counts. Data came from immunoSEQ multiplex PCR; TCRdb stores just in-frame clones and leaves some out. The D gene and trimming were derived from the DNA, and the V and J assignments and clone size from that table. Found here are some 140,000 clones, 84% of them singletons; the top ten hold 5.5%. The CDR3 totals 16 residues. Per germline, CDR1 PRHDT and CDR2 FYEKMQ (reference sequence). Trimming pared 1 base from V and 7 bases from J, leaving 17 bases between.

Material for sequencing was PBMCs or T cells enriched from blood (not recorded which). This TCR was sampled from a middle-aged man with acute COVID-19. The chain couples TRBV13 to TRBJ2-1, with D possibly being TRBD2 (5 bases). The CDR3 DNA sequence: TGTGCCAGCAGCTTAGCGAGGGAGTCTCGGCTAAATGAGCAGTTCTTC. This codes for CASSLARESRLNEQFF.